Below, 24 T cell receptor beta chains from the same sample are listed, as sequenced in a study of siplizumab effects on memory and regulatory T cells (dated by TCRdb to about 2019). Receptor amplification or capture employed the immunoSEQ multiplex PCR assay. Imported from immuneACCESS, the table was reduced by TCRdb to in-frame sequences with V and J called. These copies leave out some clones; in studies compared against another copy, an unresolved V gene accounts for under half, and the cause of the remainder is not known. Across this sample there are 85,000 to 95,000 clones, with approximately 95% seen only once. Of the sample, less than 0.4% falls within the top ten clones. The sequenced sample was non-Treg CD4+ T cells sorted from blood. This specimen's cell subset or site label, interpreted: FACS-sorted unstimulated CD4+ non-regulatory T cells. The receptors were sampled from a human donor in good health.

This chain connects TRBV19 to TRBJ2-2, with 8 nucleotides matching TRBD1. Germline CDR1 is LNHDA and CDR2 is SQIVND (reference sequence). The CDR3 runs to 17 residues. The ends lost 6 bases at V and 3 bases at J; junction bases unmatched: 12. The CDR3: CASSNSGQVLHTGELFF. In DNA form, the CDR3 reads TGTGCCAGTAGCAACTCGGGACAGGTCTTGCACACCGGGGAGCTGTTTTTT.

This rearrangement joins TRBV7-9 to TRBJ1-1; D gene unclear. The length of the CDR3 is 14 residues. The V gene's germline CDR1 is SEHNR and CDR2 FQNEAQ (reference sequence). Trimming removed 5 bases at V and 1 base at J, with 11 bases between. CDR3 sequence (DNA): TGTGCCAGCAGCCCCTCAAAGGCGAACACTGAAGCTTTCTTT. Translation: CASSPSKANTEAFF.

The J gene is TRBJ1-1, the V gene TRBV7-2; D call uncertain. The CDR3 contains 13 residues. Per germline, CDR1 SGHTA and CDR2 FQGNSA. The germline V and J ends were trimmed by 5 bases and 2 bases, with 9 bases remaining between them. This chain's CDR3 is CASSRNVNTEAFF. CDR3 DNA sequence: TGTGCCAGCAGCCGGAACGTCAACACTGAAGCTTTCTTT.

J is TRBJ1-4 and V is TRBV6-5; tentatively, D is TRBD1 (6 bases). The V end was cut by 2 bases, the J end by 13 bases, with 23 bases between. This CDR3 contains 16 residues. Germline CDR1 reads MNHEY; CDR2 reads SVGAGI. The CDR3 DNA is TGTGCCAGCAGTTACCTCTTTGGGGGGCTAAAACAGATACTGTTTTTT. This sequence encodes CASSYLFGGLKQILFF.

The chain employs TRBV7-8 and TRBJ2-5; 8 bases match TRBD1. The germline gives CDR1 SGHVS, CDR2 FQNEAQ. The CDR3 runs 15 residues. J was trimmed by 2 bases and V by 4 bases; bases with no gene match: 6. The DNA of the CDR3 is TGTGCCAGCAGCTACAGGACAGGGTTTCAAGAGACCCAGTACTTC. As protein: CASSYRTGFQETQYF.

CDR3 bases: TGCGCCAGCAGCTTGGGGGAGGACGCGGCTGAAGCTTTCTTT. Its translation: CASSLGEDAAEAFF. The rearrangement links TRBV5-1 to TRBJ1-1, with no clear D. V lost 0 bases and J 6 bases, leaving 12 bases between the germline ends. Germline CDR1 reads SGHRS; CDR2 reads YFSETQ. The CDR3 is 14 residues long.

This sequence joins TRBV30 and TRBJ1-1; possibly TRBD1 for D (5 bases). CDR1 is GTSNPN and CDR2 is SVGIG in the germline V gene (reference sequence). V was cut by 3 bases and J by 4 bases, with 12 bases left in between. The CDR3 covers 13 residues. CDR3: CAWRRGISTEAFF. The CDR3 region has the DNA TGTGCCTGGAGAAGGGGTATTAGCACTGAAGCTTTCTTT.

The V gene is TRBV27, the J gene TRBJ2-3, with 8 bases identical to TRBD2. Germline CDR1 and CDR2: MNHEY and SMNVEV (reference sequence). This CDR3 comprises 17 residues. V lost 0 bases, J lost 6 bases, and 11 bases stayed unmatched. The CDR3 nucleotides read TGTGCCAGCAGTTTATCACAGACTAGCGCCCCCCCGGATACGCAGTATTTT. Protein sequence: CASSLSQTSAPPDTQYF.

This clone turned up a few times. V gene TRBV6-1 combines with J gene TRBJ1-6, with a weak D call TRBD1 (5 bases). Looked up from germline, CDR1 is MNHNS and CDR2 is SASEGT. Trimming removed 4 bases from V and 7 bases from J, with 8 bases in between. The CDR3 consists of 13 residues. The DNA for the CDR3 is TGTGCCAGCAGTGGGGGCGAGAATTCACCCCTCCACTTT. It translates to CASSGGENSPLHF.

This chain uses TRBV5-4 with TRBJ1-1; 8 bases map to TRBD1. Unmatched junction bases numbered 3, after V lost 1 base and J lost 1 base. Germline V gene sequence: CDR1 SGHNT, CDR2 YYREEE (reference sequence). This CDR3 contains 15 residues. The CDR3 reads CASSLFTGGNTEAFF. CDR3 coding DNA: TGTGCCAGCAGCTTGTTTACAGGGGGGAACACTGAAGCTTTCTTT. The whole variable domain, filled in from reference TRBV5-4 and TRBJ1-1, reads ETGVTQSPTHLIKTRGQQVTLRCSSQSGHNTVSWYQQALGQGPQFIFQYYREEENGRGNFPPRFSGLQFPNYSSELNVNALELDDSALYLCASSLFTGGNTEAFFGQGTRLTVV.

This rearrangement joins TRBV5-1 to TRBJ2-3; possible D gene TRBD1, 5 bases. V was trimmed by 4 bases and J by 2 bases, leaving 14 bases between them. The CDR3 length is 15 residues. Germline CDR1 SGHRS, CDR2 YFSETQ. In DNA, the CDR3 is TGCGCCAGCAGCGCTGGGCAGGGTAACACAGATACGCAGTATTTT. Protein: CASSAGQGNTDTQYF.

The rearrangement joins TRBV19 to TRBJ1-1; 8 nucleotides line up with TRBD1. Germline CDR1 is LNHDA and CDR2 is SQIVND (reference sequence). The J segment lost 1 base and the V segment lost 10 bases, leaving 5 bases of the junction unmatched. The CDR3 sequence is 13 residues long. Here the CDR3 reads CATIGQGNTEAFF. Here the CDR3 DNA reads TGTGCCACCATAGGACAGGGGAACACTGAAGCTTTCTTT.

The rearrangement joins TRBV2 to TRBJ2-3; 11 bases align to TRBD2. Losses at the gene ends were 6 bases for V and 2 bases for J; bases not matched to a gene: 7. The CDR3 sequence is 16 residues long. Germline V CDR1 and CDR2: SNHLY, FYNNEI. CDR3 in DNA: TGTGCCAGCAGAGCTAGCGGGAGGCCAACCACAGATACGCAGTATTTT. This translates into CASRASGRPTTDTQYF.

The chain joins TRBV14 to TRBJ1-3, with D unclear. Germline CDR1 is SGHDN and CDR2 is FVKESK. The CDR3 covers 11 residues. Between the trimmed V and J ends, which lost 3 bases and 3 bases, there was a span of 0 bases. This CDR3 reads CASSHGNTIYF. In nucleotides, the CDR3 is TGTGCCAGCAGCCATGGAAACACCATATATTTT.

This chain links TRBV7-6 with TRBJ2-1; TRBD1 agrees at 9 bases. CDR1 SGHVS and CDR2 FNYEAQ come from the germline V gene. V was clipped by 5 bases and J by 7 bases; unmatched bases: 15. This CDR3 has 17 residues. The CDR3 sequence: CASSRVGPGQGTNEQFF. The CDR3 coding sequence is TGTGCCAGCAGCCGGGTGGGCCCGGGACAGGGTACGAATGAGCAGTTCTTC. The full variable domain, its missing parts supplied by reference TRBV7-6 and TRBJ2-1, is GAGVSQSPRYKVTKRGQDVALRCDPISGHVSLYWYRQALGQGPEFLTYFNYEAQQDKSGLPNDRFSAERPEGSISTLTIQRTEQRDSAMYRCASSRVGPGQGTNEQFFGPGTRLTVL.

The V gene is TRBV9, the J gene TRBJ2-7; TRBD2 is a possible D gene (5 bases). V was shortened by 0 bases and J by 7 bases, with 14 bases between the two germline ends. CDR1 and CDR2 (germline): SGDLS, YYNGEE. The CDR3 is 14 residues long. CDR3 DNA: TGTGCCAGCAGCGTAGATGGCTGGACGGGGGAGCAGTACTTC. It is translated as CASSVDGWTGEQYF.

This sequence joins TRBV5-1 and TRBJ2-3; 10 nucleotides agree with TRBD2. This CDR3 has 16 residues. Trimming took 4 bases from V and 2 from J; bases not matched to a gene: 7. CDR1 SGHRS and CDR2 YFSETQ come from the germline V gene. This CDR3 is CASSNGLAVYTDTQYF. DNA of the CDR3: TGCGCCAGCAGCAATGGACTAGCGGTTTACACAGATACGCAGTATTTT.

The V and J genes are TRBV4-1 and TRBJ2-7; unclear D gene. Germline V gives CDR1 MGHRA, CDR2 YSYEKL. V lost 1 base, J lost 4 bases, and 23 bases lay in between. The CDR3 has 18 amino acids. CDR3 amino acids: CASSQVQAGGPNPYEQYF. Written as DNA, the CDR3 is TGCGCCAGCAGCCAAGTGCAAGCAGGTGGCCCCAATCCTTACGAGCAGTACTTC.

The V and J genes are TRBV25-1 and TRBJ1-2, with D hard to call. Germline V gene sequence: CDR1 MGHDK, CDR2 SYGVNS. The length of the CDR3 is 12 residues. Trimming left V 3 bases short and J 6 bases short, with 8 bases between. In nucleotides, the CDR3 is TGTGCCAGCAGTGATTGGTTGGATGGCTACACCTTC. Translation gives CASSDWLDGYTF.

V usage is TRBV5-1 and J usage is TRBJ2-3, with 9 bases fitting TRBD1. V trimming: 2 bases; J trimming: 4 bases; junction bases outside the gene matches: 2. Germline CDR1 SGHRS, CDR2 YFSETQ. CDR3 length equals 14 residues. The CDR3 region has the DNA TGCGCCAGCAGCTTAGGACAGGGGTCAGATACGCAGTATTTT. It is translated as CASSLGQGSDTQYF.

The chain combines TRBV9 with TRBJ1-6; unclear D gene. Germline V gene lookup returns CDR1 SGDLS and CDR2 YYNGEE. The CDR3 sequence is 15 residues long. V was shortened by 2 bases and J by 6 bases, with 12 bases between the two germline ends. The CDR3 nucleotides read TGTGCCAGCAGCGTGTTTCCGGGAGCTAATTCACCCCTCCACTTT. It encodes CASSVFPGANSPLHF.

This chain links TRBV5-1 with TRBJ2-7; 12 nucleotides line up with TRBD2. V dropped 3 bases and J dropped 7; count of bases not matched to a gene: 5. Germline V lookup: CDR1 SGHRS, CDR2 YFSETQ. The CDR3 is made up of 14 amino acids. The CDR3 reads CASSWTSGTLEQYF. DNA of the CDR3: TGCGCCAGCAGCTGGACTAGCGGGACCCTGGAGCAGTACTTC.

This chain joins TRBV23-1 and TRBJ1-5, with D unclear. TRBV23-1 is identified as an open reading frame with a role that is uncertain. Deletions cut 6 bases from V and 5 bases from J, with 23 bases between. The CDR3 spans 17 residues. CDR3 bases: TGCGCCAGCAGCCAAGAGGCCAAAGGACTGATACATCAGCCCCAGCATTTT. It is translated as CASSQEAKGLIHQPQHF.

This clone showed up just once. The rearrangement joins TRBV5-4 to TRBJ2-5; no reliable D call. The CDR3 is 15 amino acids. V lost 0 bases to trimming and J lost 4 bases, with 13 bases between them. Germline V gene sequence: CDR1 SGHNT, CDR2 YYREEE (reference sequence). CDR3 residues: CASSLGKSNSETQYF. For the CDR3, the DNA is TGTGCCAGCAGCTTGGGAAAGAGTAATTCAGAGACCCAGTACTTC. Full variable domain (outside the CDR3, taken from reference TRBV5-4 and TRBJ2-5): ETGVTQSPTHLIKTRGQQVTLRCSSQSGHNTVSWYQQALGQGPQFIFQYYREEENGRGNFPPRFSGLQFPNYSSELNVNALELDDSALYLCASSLGKSNSETQYFGPGTRLLVL.